This passage covers 27 T cell receptor beta chains from one sample sequenced in a study of T cells in Graves' hyperthyroidism and ophthalmopathy. The TCR beta CDR3 regions underwent amplification using RNA transcripts as the source. A set of HTBI primers served as the primers for a first-round RT-PCR of the TCR CDR3. TCRdb recomputed calls from the multiplex PCR reads with MiXCR, one row per CDR3 protein. The profile shows 490,000 or so distinct CDR3 sequences, 35% to 50% of them singletons. Source material: peripheral blood or thyroid tissue (not recorded which). The receptor set was obtained from an adult woman with Graves' disease, either hyperthyroidism or ophthalmopathy (not recorded which).

This clonotype was detected only a few times. This chain uses TRBV29-1 with TRBJ1-2, with 7 bases lining up with TRBD1. J was trimmed by 3 bases and V by 1 base; bases with no gene match: 11. Per the germline V gene, CDR1 is SQVTM and CDR2 is ANQGSEA. This CDR3 contains 16 residues. For the CDR3, the DNA is TGCAGCGTTGAAGGGGGACAGCCACCTGGGGACTATGGCTACACCTTC. Protein: CSVEGGQPPGDYGYTF.

This clonotype was seen ten or more times. The chain links TRBV9 to TRBJ2-7, with D maybe TRBD2 (6 bases). CDR1 is SGDLS and CDR2 is YYNGEE in the germline V gene. V shed 0 bases and J shed 4 bases, with 11 bases lying between them. This CDR3 comprises 14 residues. CDR3 nucleotides: TGTGCCAGCAGCGTAGGATACGGACTATACGAGCAGTACTTC. Translation gives CASSVGYGLYEQYF.

V and J are TRBV29-1 and TRBJ2-3; 12 bases map to TRBD2. The CDR3 is made up of 15 amino acids. Germline CDR1 is SQVTM and CDR2 is ANQGSEA. V trimming: 8 bases; J trimming: 3 bases; junction bases outside the gene matches: 9. This CDR3 reads CSTNSGTSGTDTQYF. The CDR3 nucleotides read TGCAGCACAAACTCCGGGACTAGCGGGACAGATACGCAGTATTTT.

The V gene is TRBV7-9, the J gene TRBJ2-7; 8 bases align to TRBD1. Germline-derived CDR1 and CDR2 are SEHNR and FQNEAQ (reference sequence). Trimming took 3 bases from V and 2 from J; bases not matched to a gene: 6. This CDR3 comprises 15 residues. CDR3 in amino acids: CASSLQGQAAYEQYF. DNA of the CDR3: TGTGCCAGCAGCTTGCAGGGACAGGCGGCCTACGAGCAGTACTTC.

This clonotype was picked up a small number of times. The CDR3 bases are TGCAGCGTTGAACTTCAGGGGGAAAAACTGTTTTTT. This gives the protein CSVELQGEKLFF. This chain links TRBV29-1 with TRBJ1-4; tentatively, D is TRBD1 (6 bases). Germline V gives CDR1 SQVTM, CDR2 ANQGSEA. Between the trimmed V and J ends, which lost 2 bases and 8 bases, there was a span of 9 bases. The CDR3 consists of 12 residues.

This clonotype has more than one count but fewer than ten. This chain connects TRBV2 to TRBJ1-2; 8 bases map to TRBD1. The CDR3 runs 13 residues. Germline loops: CDR1 SNHLY, CDR2 FYNNEI. V shed 7 bases, J shed 1 base, and the junction held 2 bases outside the gene matches. The CDR3 DNA reads TGTGCCAGCAAAGGACAGGGTAACTATGGCTACACCTTC. It encodes CASKGQGNYGYTF.

The rearrangement uses TRBV6-6 and TRBJ2-5; 9 bases align to TRBD1. Germline V lookup: CDR1 MNHNY, CDR2 SVGAGI (reference sequence). V was clipped by 5 bases and J by 1 base; unmatched bases: 5. The CDR3 consists of 15 residues. This chain's CDR3 is CASSRWTGAQETQYF. The DNA of the CDR3 is TGTGCCAGCAGTCGATGGACAGGGGCCCAAGAGACCCAGTACTTC.

This clonotype was picked up many times. The chain combines TRBV4-2 with TRBJ1-1; unclear D gene. The CDR3 has 14 amino acids. Germline CDR1 LGHNA, CDR2 YNFKEQ. The germline V and J ends were trimmed by 3 bases and 10 bases, with 18 bases remaining between them. CDR3: CASSHHNGQAGAFF. Written as DNA, the CDR3 is TGTGCCAGCAGCCATCACAACGGGCAGGCTGGAGCTTTCTTT.

In its sample, this clonotype was seen many times. The V and J genes are TRBV20-1 and TRBJ2-2, with 10 nucleotides matching TRBD2. This CDR3 region has 16 residues. From germline, CDR1 is DFQATT and CDR2 SNEGSKA (reference sequence). Unmatched junction bases numbered 9, after V lost 2 bases and J lost 6 bases. The CDR3 region has the DNA TGCAGTGCTAGAAGGGTTCTAGCGGGAGCGTCCGGGGAGCTGTTTTTT. Protein product: CSARRVLAGASGELFF.

The chain uses TRBV5-1 and TRBJ2-7, with a weak D call TRBD1 (6 bases). The CDR3 loop spans 11 amino acids. Trimming cost V 3 bases and J 9 bases, with 10 bases left between them. The germline CDR1 and CDR2 sequences are SGHRS and YFSETQ. In nucleotides, the CDR3 is TGCGCCAGCAGCTGGCTCAGGGGGCAGTACTTC. Translating gives CASSWLRGQYF. Variable domain in full (rest from reference TRBV5-1 and TRBJ2-7): KAGVTQTPRYLIKTRGQQVTLSCSPISGHRSVSWYQQTPGQGLQFLFEYFSETQRNKGNFPGRFSGRQFSNSRSEMNVSTLELGDSALYLCASSWLRGQYFGPGTRLTVT.

The table lists this clonotype with many counts. The chain couples TRBV24-1 to TRBJ1-5, with D unresolved. The V end was cut by 12 bases, the J end by 0 bases, with 17 bases between. Germline-derived CDR1 and CDR2 are KGHDR and SFDVKD. The CDR3 contains 15 residues. CDR3 region: CAAGGVGNSNQPQHF. The CDR3 nucleotides read TGTGCCGCCGGAGGTGTGGGAAATAGCAATCAGCCCCAGCATTTT.

This clonotype was seen many times. This chain links TRBV29-1 with TRBJ2-7; D not resolved. Germline V gene data show CDR1 as SQVTM and CDR2 as ANQGSEA. V lost 4 bases and J 2 bases, leaving 9 bases between the germline ends. This CDR3 spans 12 amino acids. CDR3 nucleotides: TGCAGCGTTGCAGGTCTTGCCTACGAGCAGTACTTC. Protein: CSVAGLAYEQYF.

V is TRBV13 and J is TRBJ1-6, with 9 nucleotides matching TRBD1. Germline CDR1 reads PRHDT; CDR2 reads FYEKMQ (reference sequence). J was trimmed by 7 bases and V by 3 bases; bases with no gene match: 4. This CDR3 spans 15 amino acids. The CDR3 loop is CASSFHRGLNSPLHF. CDR3 nucleotide sequence: TGTGCCAGCAGCTTCCACAGGGGGCTCAATTCACCCCTCCACTTT.

This clonotype has ten or more counts. The chain carries TRBV7-9 and TRBJ1-1, with 11 bases matching TRBD1. V trimming: 4 bases; J trimming: 1 base; junction bases outside the gene matches: 8. The CDR3 length is 17 residues. Germline CDR1 is SEHNR and CDR2 is FQNEAQ (reference sequence). The CDR3 DNA is TGTGCCAGCAGCTCCCGGACAGGGGGCCGATGGAACACTGAAGCTTTCTTT. Protein: CASSSRTGGRWNTEAFF. Complete variable domain (other parts from reference TRBV7-9 and TRBJ1-1): DTGVSQNPRHKITKRGQNVTFRCDPISEHNRLYWYRQTLGQGPEFLTYFQNEAQLEKSRLLSDRFSAERPKGSFSTLEIQRTEQGDSAMYLCASSSRTGGRWNTEAFFGQGTRLTVV.

This clonotype was found many times. The V and J genes are TRBV29-1 and TRBJ2-7; possible D gene TRBD1, 6 bases. Germline CDR1 is SQVTM and CDR2 is ANQGSEA. Trimming took 6 bases from V and 2 from J, leaving 8 bases between them. The CDR3 is 11 amino acids. CDR3 bases: TGCAGCGTCCGGGACACCTACGAGCAGTACTTC. Translation gives CSVRDTYEQYF.

The CDR3 coding sequence is TGCAGCGTTGGGGCAGGGAACCAAGAGACCCAGTACTTC. Translated: CSVGAGNQETQYF. V gene TRBV29-1 combines with J gene TRBJ2-5, with D possibly matching TRBD1 (5 bases). Germline V gives CDR1 SQVTM, CDR2 ANQGSEA. V lost 4 bases, J lost 0 bases, and 9 bases lay in between. The CDR3 contains 13 residues. Looking up the rest from reference TRBV29-1 and TRBJ2-5 gives the full variable domain: SAVISQKPSRDICQRGTSLTIQCQVDSQVTMMFWYRQQPGQSLTLIATANQGSEATYESGFVIDKFPISRPNLTFSTLTVSNMSPEDSSIYLCSVGAGNQETQYFGPGTRLLVL.

This clonotype was counted between two and nine times. V and J are TRBV24-1 and TRBJ2-2; possibly TRBD2 for D (6 bases). This CDR3 comprises 16 residues. V gave up 3 bases and J gave up 1 base, with 11 bases separating them. The germline V gene has CDR1 KGHDR and CDR2 SFDVKD. CDR3 residues: CATSDGARENTGELFF. CDR3 bases: TGTGCCACCAGTGATGGAGCGCGGGAGAACACCGGGGAGCTGTTTTTT.

This chain joins TRBV29-1 and TRBJ1-1; D not resolved. Germline CDR1 reads SQVTM; CDR2 reads ANQGSEA. The V end was cut by 5 bases, the J end by 1 base, with 11 bases between. The CDR3 spans 13 residues. The CDR3 DNA is TGCAGCGTTCAAACCTCAACGAACACTGAAGCTTTCTTT. It codes for CSVQTSTNTEAFF.

This clonotype was detected only once. The gene calls are TRBV15 and TRBJ2-5, with 10 bases matching TRBD2. V was pared by 1 base and J by 2 bases, with 7 bases of the junction left unmatched. The CDR3 length is 17 residues. Germline loops: CDR1 LNHNV, CDR2 YYDKDF (reference sequence). In DNA, the CDR3 is TGTGCCACCAGCAGAGGCCTTGGACTAGCGGATCAAGAGACCCAGTACTTC. Residues: CATSRGLGLADQETQYF.

The V call is TRBV5-6, the J call TRBJ2-5; TRBD1 aligns across 7 bases. From germline, CDR1 is SGHDT and CDR2 YYEEEE. V shed 4 bases, J shed 5 bases, and the junction held 11 bases outside the gene matches. The CDR3 length is 15 residues. The CDR3 region has the DNA TGTGCCAGCAGCCTCCTGACAGGGACGCCCGAGACCCAGTACTTC. Translated, it gives CASSLLTGTPETQYF.

Ten or more counts support this clonotype. The chain recombines TRBV11-2 with TRBJ1-2; D not resolved. Germline-derived CDR1 and CDR2 are SGHAT and FQNNGV. The CDR3 is made up of 15 amino acids. V lost 5 bases to trimming and J lost 1 base, with 14 bases between them. The CDR3 region is CASSPSGWDNYGYTF. As DNA, the CDR3 is TGTGCCAGCAGCCCAAGCGGATGGGATAACTATGGCTACACCTTC.

J is TRBJ1-1 and V is TRBV7-9; possible D gene TRBD1, 6 bases. This CDR3 has 18 amino acids. From germline, CDR1 is SEHNR and CDR2 FQNEAQ (reference sequence). V was trimmed by 6 bases and J by 0 bases, leaving 23 bases between them. The CDR3 DNA reads TGTGCCAGCAGTGGGCCCTCGGGGGCGTCTTCCATGAACACTGAAGCTTTCTTT. Its protein product is CASSGPSGASSMNTEAFF. The whole variable domain, filled in from reference TRBV7-9 and TRBJ1-1, reads DTGVSQNPRHKITKRGQNVTFRCDPISEHNRLYWYRQTLGQGPEFLTYFQNEAQLEKSRLLSDRFSAERPKGSFSTLEIQRTEQGDSAMYLCASSGPSGASSMNTEAFFGQGTRLTVV.

This clonotype was observed once. The rearrangement uses TRBV7-9 and TRBJ1-4; 7 nucleotides agree with TRBD1. J gave up 8 bases and V 3 bases, and 18 bases lay outside the gene matches. The CDR3 totals 18 residues. Germline assignment: CDR1 SEHNR and CDR2 FQNEAQ (reference sequence). CDR3 sequence: CASSFLGRGQRRQEKLFF. CDR3 nucleotides: TGTGCCAGCAGCTTTTTGGGCAGGGGACAGCGAAGACAGGAAAAACTGTTTTTT.

With regard to this clonotype: One end of the junction varies from germline; a read error may be responsible. The chain links TRBV2 to TRBJ1-6, with 7 bases aligning to TRBD1. The CDR3 loop spans 14 amino acids. Germline values: CDR1 SNHLY, CDR2 FYNNEI. CDR3 sequence reads: CASKGDSSNSSLHF. The CDR3 coding sequence is TGTGCCAGCAAAGGGGACAGTTCTAATTCATCCCTCCACTTT.

This clonotype occurred a few times. The rearrangement uses TRBV9 and TRBJ1-5; D not resolved. Germline V gene lookup returns CDR1 SGDLS and CDR2 YYNGEE. The V gene lost 2 bases and the J gene lost 2 bases, with 8 bases spanning the gap. This CDR3 is built from 14 residues. The CDR3 nucleotides read TGTGCCAGCAGCGTCGGGATCCGCAATCAGCCCCAGCATTTT. It specifies CASSVGIRNQPQHF.

This clonotype was observed a few times. A much larger clone lies a single base off, so this may be a read error. The V call is TRBV11-2, the J call TRBJ2-5, with 15 bases aligning to TRBD2. The CDR3 is 16 amino acids. Germline V CDR1 and CDR2: SGHAT, FQNNGV. In DNA form, the CDR3 reads TGTACCAGCGGATGGGGACTAGCGGGAGGTAGTGAGACCCAGTACTTC. Amino acids: CTSGWGLAGGSETQYF.

This clonotype was counted a few times. The rearrangement links TRBV25-1 to TRBJ2-7; weak D call: TRBD1 (6 bases). CDR1 and CDR2 from the germline V gene are MGHDK and SYGVNS. The CDR3 length is 13 residues. V gave up 8 bases and J gave up 2 bases, with 13 bases separating them. For the CDR3, the DNA is TGTGCCAGCCAGGGACACGAAGCCTACGAGCAGTACTTC. It yields the protein CASQGHEAYEQYF.